The rows below give T cell receptor beta chains drawn from one sample of a study of T-cell reconstitution after alpha-beta-depleted transplantation in children. TCRdb re-derived calls from the PCR reads in MiXCR, one entry per CDR3 protein. The sample includes 500,000 to 600,000 distinct CDR3 sequences, approximately 20% of them seen just once. The specimen comprised PBMCs from the stem cell graft donor, sampled from the stem cell graft. These receptor sequences come from a human donor who donated a stem cell graft to a child with acute lymphoblastic leukemia. Each CDR3 is given with its conserved first and last residue. Fields, in order: V gene, clone size, D gene, J gene, CDR3 protein, CDR3 DNA. A D gene is named only where the DNA matches it firmly. Size values are once, few and many counts, or a class for expanded clones, and some rows have none.

TRBV7-8	-	TRBD2	TRBJ2-7	CASSASGTSGYEQYF	TGTGCCAGCAGCGCCTCCGGGACTAGCGGGTACGAGCAGTACTTC
TRBV18	many	-	TRBJ2-1	CASSPSYEQFF	TGTGCCAGCTCACCGAGTTATGAGCAGTTCTTC
TRBV7-9	few	-	TRBJ1-5	CASSFDGVDQPQHF	TGTGCCAGCAGCTTCGACGGAGTAGATCAGCCCCAGCATTTT
TRBV5-1	-	-	TRBJ2-3	CASSDQSTDTQYF	TGCGCCAGCAGCGACCAATCCACAGATACGCAGTATTTT
TRBV29-1	-	TRBD1	TRBJ1-2	CSVQTGGGYTF	TGCAGCGTCCAGACAGGGGGTGGCTACACCTTC
TRBV11-3	few	-	TRBJ2-5	CASSFLAGETQYF	TGTGCCAGCAGCTTCCTCGCGGGAGAGACCCAGTACTTC
TRBV7-9	many	TRBD1	TRBJ2-7	CASSSSGTGSYEQYF	TGTGCCAGCAGCTCCTCAGGGACAGGGTCCTACGAGCAGTACTTC
TRBV2	-	-	TRBJ2-2	CASISTGELFF	TGTGCCAGCATTAGCACCGGGGAGCTGTTTTTT
TRBV3-1	many	-	TRBJ2-3	CASSQTPLPTDTQYF	TGTGCCAGCAGCCAAACCCCTCTCCCCACAGATACGCAGTATTTT
TRBV4-1	-	-	TRBJ2-7	CASSQEGQPSYEQYF	TGCGCCAGCAGTCAAGAGGGGCAGCCCTCCTACGAGCAGTACTTC
TRBV20-1	few	-	TRBJ2-2	CSATRPYTGELFF	TGCAGTGCTACCAGGCCATACACCGGGGAGCTGTTTTTT
TRBV27	few	-	TRBJ2-1	CASSIRGANEQFF	TGTGCCAGCAGCATTAGGGGGGCCAATGAGCAGTTCTTC
TRBV20-1	-	-	TRBJ2-7	CSAPGGGIYEQYF	TGCAGTGCCCCAGGGGGAGGGATATACGAGCAGTACTTC
TRBV27	few	-	TRBJ1-5	CASNHGPQHF	TGTGCCAGCAACCACGGGCCCCAGCATTTT
TRBV5-1	-	TRBD2	TRBJ2-1	CASSLSPSGTSYNEQFF	TGCGCCAGCAGCTTGTCCCCTAGCGGGACTTCCTACAATGAGCAGTTCTTC
TRBV11-1	few	TRBD1	TRBJ1-1	CASSLAWHRDSGMNTEAFF	TGTGCCAGCAGCTTAGCGTGGCACCGGGACAGCGGTATGAACACTGAAGCTTTCTTT
TRBV27	few	-	TRBJ2-7	CASSGTATYEQYF	TGTGCCAGCAGCGGGACGGCGACCTACGAGCAGTACTTC
TRBV5-1	-	TRBD1	TRBJ2-7	CASSLFGTGLSYEQYF	TGCGCCAGCAGCTTGTTCGGGACAGGCCTTTCCTACGAGCAGTACTTC
TRBV15	few	-	TRBJ1-5	CATSRDGSAVAGEPQHF	TGTGCCACCAGCAGAGATGGTAGCGCGGTCGCGGGGGAGCCCCAGCATTTT
TRBV10-3	-	TRBD2	TRBJ2-3	CAISEAVASGASTDTQYF	TGTGCCATCAGTGAGGCGGTGGCTAGCGGGGCCAGCACAGATACGCAGTATTTT
TRBV19	few	-	TRBJ1-3	CASTRGPRVGNTIYF	TGTGCCAGTACCCGCGGACCCCGGGTCGGAAACACCATATATTTT
TRBV5-1	few	-	TRBJ1-1	CASSLAIAGDAFF	TGCGCCAGCAGCTTGGCCATCGCAGGGGACGCTTTCTTT
TRBV15	-	-	TRBJ1-2	CATSRDAVVNYGYTF	TGTGCCACCAGCAGAGATGCCGTAGTCAACTATGGCTACACCTTC
TRBV7-2	-	-	TRBJ1-5	CASSLTWDSNQPQHF	TGTGCCAGCAGTTTGACTTGGGATAGCAATCAGCCCCAGCATTTT
TRBV6-5	few	-	TRBJ1-1	CASSRRQGRTEAFF	TGTGCCAGCAGCCGCCGGCAGGGCCGGACTGAAGCTTTCTTT
TRBV20-1	-	TRBD2	TRBJ2-7	CSASSPSGRTYEQYF	TGCAGTGCTAGCTCCCCTAGCGGGAGAACCTACGAGCAGTACTTC
TRBV7-2	few	-	TRBJ2-7	CASSLQPAYEQYF	TGTGCCAGCAGCTTACAACCAGCCTACGAGCAGTACTTC
TRBV4-1	-	-	TRBJ2-7	CASSLEDIGSYEQYF	TGCGCCAGCAGCCTCGAGGACATTGGCTCCTACGAGCAGTACTTC
TRBV7-9	-	TRBD1	TRBJ1-2	CASSFGTGRNYGYTF	TGTGCCAGCAGCTTTGGGACAGGGAGAAACTATGGCTACACCTTC
TRBV3-1	-	-	TRBJ2-1	CASSQVAGDNEQFF	TGTGCCAGCAGCCAAGTGGCCGGAGACAATGAGCAGTTCTTC
TRBV7-9	-	-	TRBJ2-7	CASSLGFGQADF	TGTGCCAGCAGCTTAGGGTTTGGGCAGGCGGACTTC
TRBV5-1	few	-	TRBJ1-1	CASSPGGITTEAFF	TGCGCCAGCAGCCCGGGGGGGATTACCACTGAAGCTTTCTTT
TRBV29-1	few	TRBD2	TRBJ2-5	CSVELAGGGETQYF	TGCAGCGTTGAACTCGCGGGAGGTGGAGAGACCCAGTACTTC
TRBV12-3/TRBV12-4	-	TRBD2	TRBJ2-1	CASTNIKSGSRHGEQFF	TGTGCCAGCACCAATATCAAGAGCGGGAGTCGCCATGGTGAGCAGTTCTTC
TRBV27	-	-	TRBJ2-3	CASSPESGRGSTDTQYF	TGTGCCAGCAGTCCGGAGTCGGGGCGGGGAAGCACAGATACGCAGTATTTT
TRBV5-5	-	-	TRBJ2-7	CASSLNPSGPEQYF	TGTGCCAGCAGCTTGAATCCCAGCGGCCCCGAGCAGTACTTC
TRBV5-1	-	-	TRBJ2-1	CASSLDRAVFF	TGCGCCAGCAGCTTGGACAGGGCCGTGTTCTTC
TRBV7-2	-	-	TRBJ1-5	CASSGTAGGPQHF	TGTGCCAGCAGCGGGACGGCGGGTGGGCCCCAGCATTTT
TRBV12-3/TRBV12-4	many	-	TRBJ1-2	CASSLTSNYGYTF	TGTGCCAGCAGTTTAACCTCTAACTATGGCTACACCTTC
TRBV5-1	-	TRBD2	TRBJ2-7	CASSSMGGGSEYEQYF	TGCGCCAGCAGCTCCATGGGCGGGGGTAGCGAGTACGAGCAGTACTTC